Described below is a single T cell receptor (beta chain) sequence and its context. CDR1 and CDR2 (germline): MNHNS, SASEGT. With 3 bases clipped from V and 5 bases from J, the junction kept 5 bases outside the gene matches. This CDR3 contains 14 residues. The record originates from a study of blood T cell repertoires in COVID-19. Overall study context: Nucleic acid was either cDNA or gDNA, and it came from T cells, B-cell-depleted T cells, or PBMCs.

Original data processing: For nucleated cells, counts were estimated from reference gene primer amplification. Repertoires were generated with immunoSEQ multiplex PCR, while TCRdb's copy carries only in-frame clones and drops some. That table gives V, J and clone size, and the DNA gave D and trimming. The data contain 250,000 to 350,000 clones, almost 90% of them singletons. The sample was peripheral blood. The receptor comes from a woman aged 25 to 39 with COVID-19, enrolled during active disease. V and J are TRBV6-1 and TRBJ2-5; 8 bases are shared with TRBD2. For the CDR3, the DNA is TGTGCCAGCAGTGAGAGCGGGAGTGAGGAGACCCAGTACTTC. Translating it yields CASSESGSEETQYF.